The TCR beta chain described here comes from a study of siplizumab effects on memory and regulatory T cells. Study-wide results and limits: The study found naive T cells seemingly more diverse than memory cells and seemingly major alloresponse contributors. Among alloreactive clones, only a minor fraction mapped to unstimulated subsets. Siplizumab significantly brought down the alloreactive sequences that trace back to unstimulated CD4+ memory cells. Mean Treg-derived proportions of mappable alloreactive CD4+ clones were approximately 69% for siplizumab and roughly 30% for controls.

Remarks on this clone: As yet, its antigen is unknown.

Profiling relied on immunoSEQ multiplex PCR, and the TCRdb table lists in-frame clones only, not all of them. The sample holds 100,000 or so clones, approximately 90% seen once. Germline assignment: CDR1 MNHEY and CDR2 SMNVEV (reference sequence). V shed 8 bases and J shed 4 bases, with 17 bases lying between them. The length of the CDR3 is 14 residues. The origin of this receptor is a human donor in good health. The chain combines TRBV27 with TRBJ1-2; a possible D gene is TRBD1 (6 bases). The sample consisted of CD4+ T cells sorted from blood. The CDR3 nucleotides read TGTGCCAGCCGGCCACAGGGCCGAATCTATGGCTACACCTTC. Its protein product is CASRPQGRIYGYTF.